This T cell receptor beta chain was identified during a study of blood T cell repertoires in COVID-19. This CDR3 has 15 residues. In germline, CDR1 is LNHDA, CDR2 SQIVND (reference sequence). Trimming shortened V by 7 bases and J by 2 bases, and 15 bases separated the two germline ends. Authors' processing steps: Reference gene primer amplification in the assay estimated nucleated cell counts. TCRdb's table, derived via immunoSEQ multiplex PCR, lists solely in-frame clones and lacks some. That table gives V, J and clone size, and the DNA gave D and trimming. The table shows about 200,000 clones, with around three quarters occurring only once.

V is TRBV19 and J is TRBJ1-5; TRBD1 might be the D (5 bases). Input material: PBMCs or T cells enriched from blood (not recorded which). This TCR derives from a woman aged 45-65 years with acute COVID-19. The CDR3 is CASMGGTWGNQPQHF. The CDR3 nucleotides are TGTGCCAGTATGGGGGGGACCTGGGGCAATCAGCCCCAGCATTTT.